Detailed here is one T cell receptor (beta chain). The specificity of this receptor is unknown. Its ends do not fully match the called genes, so a read error is possible. This sample includes further DNA sequences coding for the same CDR3. This specimen comes from a study of cytomegalovirus exposure and HLA in healthy donors (dated by TCRdb to the late 2010s). About the investigation overall: An earlier analysis of several hundred of the donors reported over 250 Gb of sequence data and around 110 million unique TCR beta sequences obtained from roughly 180 million T cells. Roughly 320 gigabases of sequencing data and 75 million to 85 million unique TCR sequences made up an early release that covered some 640 HLA-typed donors. The genetic ancestry cluster associated with self-reported Caucasian donors included 80% to 90% of the approximately 410 genotyped donors. The study was designed to test whether signatures of past pathogen exposure could be identified by cataloging public T cell receptors. The T cell repertoires of around 730 subjects were profiled by immunosequencing and related to cytomegalovirus serostatus. Besides the first cohort of roughly 700 subjects, a separate validation cohort made up of 90 to 150 different subjects was used. To predict cytomegalovirus infection status, the study combined high-throughput TCR immunosequencing, statistical association of individual TCRs with disease status, and machine learning. To study patterns of TCR occurrence, a later analysis re-analyzed previously published TCR beta repertoires from several hundred donors and added high-resolution HLA genotyping. The later analysis used no new phenotypic data to find candidate immune exposures, relying instead on TCR beta sequences and their occurrence across donors. To decide whether each TCR beta V gene segment behaved as functional or pseudogenic, an earlier analysis of over 500 of the donors relied on high-throughput TCR beta sequencing. Donor age, sex, ethnicity and CMV serostatus were compiled together with the repertoire data. In a later genetic analysis, genome-wide SNP genotypes for 398 of the 666 donors were used, and that subset was treated as a discovery cohort. All discovery cohort repertoires had been generated on a single sequencing platform. Both class I and class II loci were covered by HLA typing, at four-digit resolution. Typing coverage varied by locus: about 620-640 donors for A, B, C, DRB1 and DQB1; roughly 560 for DQA1; some 610 for DPA1; roughly 450 for DPB1. Several DR-DQ haplotypes were handled as single units for association and clustering because linkage in the cohort was strong. On average, around 230,000 unique TCR beta nucleotide sequences were sequenced per donor among roughly 430 genotyped donors of the cohort, with roughly 18% of those sequences being non-productive. The full study reports these points: A later analysis found that HLA-associated TCR beta chains were more clonally expanded and had lower generation probabilities than equally common non-associated chains. The cohort was sequenced for TCR beta chains only, and without alpha or paired-chain data the features that could be detected were limited. The study gave a list of over 150 TCR beta chains associated with cytomegalovirus. According to a later genetic analysis, donors in an Asian-associated ancestry cluster had fewer N-insertions in productive TCRs than the approximately 650-donor mean. In vitro tests confirmed that a few of the cytomegalovirus-associated TCR beta chains recognize cytomegalovirus antigens. A cluster of highly shared sequence variants was judged likely to be a technical artifact of the sequencing pipeline. Presence/absence analyses assumed roughly uniform sequencing depth across donors, an assumption that may not hold. In a later analysis, several top co-occurrence clusters were reported to appear linked to parvovirus B19, influenza, CMV and Epstein-Barr virus. In an earlier analysis of fewer than 750 of the donors, most TCR beta V segments were observed in productive rearrangements about 87% or about 30% of the time, broadly matching IMGT annotations. The only immune exposure information available for the cohort was CMV serostatus. A further reported finding was that TCR beta sequences accurately predicted the HLA-A and HLA-B alleles for most subjects in the first cohort. Linkage disequilibrium might explain the correlated functional status among segregating V segments, but an unknown experimental factor could not be ruled out. Some IMGT-functional V segments, including TRBV6-2 and TRBV6-3, could not be told apart with the 87-base-pair reads, so those segments were excluded. In both the original and validation cohorts, the classifier was reported to diagnose cytomegalovirus status with high specificity and sensitivity. According to the authors, the approach could potentially be generalized to other disease states and immunological phenotypes. Most TCR sequences were seen in very few donors, while some public TCRs were found in many individuals. In a later analysis, most CMV-associated TCR beta chains were found to appear HLA-restricted, with HLA associations seemingly driven largely by CMV exposure. According to a later analysis, TCR association rates differed among HLA loci, with DRB1 alleles showing the most associated TCRs and HLA-C alleles showing the fewest. A later analysis associated about 18,000 TCR beta sequences with specific HLA alleles at a false discovery rate of 0.05. An association between a missense DCLRE1C variant and V-gene and J-gene trimming of TCR beta chains was found in a later genetic analysis and replicated in an independent cohort. Because counts were too low, under 20 rarely observed V segments, including chromosome 9 orphons, were left out of the earlier analysis of 587 of the donors. When HLA alleles, especially DR and DQ, strongly co-occurred, TCR associations were difficult to assign to individual alleles. Because some donors lacked HLA typing at each locus, the association tests relied only on the typed subset.

Measured from the cysteine to the phenylalanine, the CDR3 is 16 residues long. CDR3 DNA is the only sequence kept; it has 48 bases, read in frame from the first base. The germline V gene (reference sequence) yields LNHNV for CDR1 and YYDKDF for CDR2. Library generation was performed with the immunoSEQ multiplex PCR assay. A mixture of 60 forward primers for TCR Vbeta segments and 13 reverse primers for TCR Jbeta segments was used in the multiplex PCR. Amplification of the CDR3 region of rearranged TCR beta genes was performed with a multiplex PCR assay on genomic DNA. The amplified TCR beta libraries were sequenced on the Illumina HiSeq System as 87-base-pair reads. In the source study's methods: A later analysis tallied around 87 million unique TCR beta chains across the approximately 670 repertoires, and approximately 9.9 million of those chains were shared by two or more donors. A nearest-neighbor algorithm error-corrected the raw reads and collapsed the reads into unique sequences, merging closely related sequences to remove PCR and sequencing errors. To assign V, D and J gene segments, CDR3 sequences were aligned to IMGT reference sequences. Each retained sequence needed at least a six-nucleotide match to both a V gene segment and a J gene segment. Rearrangements were called productive when the CDR3 lacked stop codons and stayed in frame with V and J; all others were non-productive. Following IMGT convention, CDR3 was defined as the stretch from the second conserved V-encoded cysteine to the conserved J-encoded phenylalanine. The earlier analysis of 500 to 650 of the donors excluded any sequence lacking an unambiguous match to a single V gene segment. In an earlier analysis of some 590 of the donors, a V segment was called functional when productive rearrangements were above 56.7%, and segregating when the standard deviation between donors exceeded 5%. A statistical classification framework was built to diagnose cytomegalovirus status from the catalog of TCR beta chain sequences. In a later analysis, V and J genes were assigned by comparing TCR nucleotide sequences against IMGT/GENE-DB human TR gene sequences. A later analysis assigned CDR3 sequences and most-parsimonious VDJ recombination scenarios with the TCRdist pipeline. In a later analysis, each TCR beta chain was defined by its CDR3 amino acid sequence together with its V-gene family, and reads without a unique V-gene family were excluded. In a later analysis, 450 to 600 highly shared, low-generation-probability nucleotide sequences were removed to address suspected cross-contamination and a sequencing artifact. In a later analysis, a clonal expansion index was calculated for each public chain from normalized within-repertoire ranks of inferred template counts. Generation probabilities in a later analysis came from a VDJ recombination model fitted to out-of-frame rearrangements, and those results were checked against IGoR. Hypergeometric tests were used in a later analysis to score TCR-TCR, TCR-HLA and TCR-CMV co-occurrence, with a repertoire-size bias correction applied to the TCR pairs. A later analysis estimated false discovery rates by permuting HLA or CMV assignments 20 times. In a later analysis, co-occurring TCRs were grouped with DBSCAN, and TCRdist sequence similarity was added when clustering was performed within HLA-allele-positive subsets. For co-occurrence clustering, repertoires with fewer than 30,000 or more than 120,000 public chains were excluded, along with about five repertoires with anomalous nucleotide sharing. Entries here come from immuneACCESS through TCRdb and include only in-frame sequences with V and J called. Some clones fail to appear in such tables; in the studies checked, an unresolved V gene covers under half of the shortfall, and the cause of the remainder is unknown. That table gives V, J and clone size, and the DNA gave D and trimming. The sample includes 110,000 or so clones, with around 77% observed a single time. The ten biggest clones cover 5.4% of the sample.

The cohort comprised several hundred healthy bone marrow donors. At the time of sampling, all cohort members were nominally healthy, though unrecorded immune exposures were likely present. The donor tested CMV seropositive and was one of the 289 seropositive cohort members. Each donor provided a peripheral blood sample, and peripheral blood mononuclear cells were used for TCR beta sequencing. Genomic DNA extraction from the blood cell samples was performed with the Qiagen DNeasy Blood Extraction Kit. The chain joins TRBV15 to TRBJ1-1; the D gene cannot be resolved reliably. Sequenced input: PBMCs. The TCR was taken from a woman aged 25 to 39 in good health and CMV-seropositive. The nucleotide sequence is given as TGTGCCACCAGCAGAGATCCACGGGAAATGAACACCGAAGCTTTCTTT. Translated, this gives CATSRDPREMNTEAFF. The CDR3 plus the reference TRBV15 and TRBJ1-1 genes for the other parts give the full variable domain: DAMVIQNPRYQVTQFGKPVTLSCSQTLNHNVMYWYQQKSSQAPKLLFHYYDKDFNNEADTPDNFQSRRPNTSFCFLDIRSPGLGDTAMYLCATSRDPREMNTEAFFGQGTRLTVV.